These 10 T cell receptor beta chains were all obtained from the same sample, sequenced in a study of PD-L1 blockade in urothelial cancer. Sequencing was performed with immunoSEQ multiplex PCR; in TCRdb, only in-frame clones are kept and a portion is missing. The sample shows some 40,000 clones, approximately 80% of them seen only once. Sequencing was performed on PBMCs, taken around atezolizumab (anti-PD-L1) treatment. The receptors come from a man in his 60s with urothelial cancer.

The chain links TRBV4-1 to TRBJ2-5; 8 bases map to TRBD2. With 2 bases clipped from V and 0 bases from J, the junction kept 5 bases outside the gene matches. The CDR3 length is 16 residues. Germline CDR1 reads MGHRA; CDR2 reads YSYEKL. The CDR3 loop is CASSQNRGGYQETQYF. The CDR3 DNA reads as TGCGCCAGCAGCCAAAACCGGGGGGGATACCAAGAGACCCAGTACTTC.

The rearrangement links TRBV2 to TRBJ2-2; TRBD2 might be the D (6 bases). The CDR3 runs 15 residues. The V end was cut by 6 bases, the J end by 3 bases, with 14 bases between. Germline-derived CDR1 and CDR2 are SNHLY and FYNNEI. The CDR3 is CASRRGVQHTGELFF. CDR3 DNA: TGTGCCAGCAGGCGGGGCGTCCAACACACCGGGGAGCTGTTTTTT. The full variable domain, rest sourced from reference TRBV2 and TRBJ2-2, is EPEVTQTPSHQVTQMGQEVILRCVPISNHLYFYWYRQILGQKVEFLVSFYNNEISEKSEIFDDQFSVERPDGSNFTLKIRSTKLEDSAMYFCASRRGVQHTGELFFGEGSRLTVL.

The gene calls are TRBV18 and TRBJ2-1, with D perhaps matching TRBD1 (6 bases). V was cut by 0 bases and J by 5 bases, with 20 bases left in between. The CDR3 totals 18 residues. Germline V gene sequence: CDR1 KGHSH, CDR2 LQKENI. The CDR3 protein is CASSPPLIYRVGNNEQFF. CDR3 nucleotide sequence: TGTGCCAGCTCACCACCCTTAATTTACAGGGTCGGAAACAATGAGCAGTTCTTC.

In this sample, this clone turned up once. The chain uses TRBV5-1 and TRBJ1-4; 7 nucleotides match TRBD1. With V trimmed by 3 bases and J by 7 bases, 3 bases remained unmatched. Germline V gene sequence: CDR1 SGHRS, CDR2 YFSETQ. The CDR3 contains 13 residues. The CDR3 bases are TGCGCCAGCAGCTGGTCAGGGGGTGAAAAACTGTTTTTT. This codes for CASSWSGGEKLFF.

The chain recombines TRBV10-3 with TRBJ1-4; unclear D gene. CDR1 and CDR2 (germline): ENHRY, SYGVKD. This CDR3 is 15 amino acids long. The V end was cut by 2 bases, the J end by 4 bases, with 11 bases between. CDR3 sequence: CAISEMTGINEKLFF. The DNA of the CDR3 is TGTGCCATCAGTGAGATGACGGGAATTAATGAAAAACTGTTTTTT.

This clone appeared a single time. The chain links TRBV7-9 to TRBJ1-2; tentatively, D is TRBD1 (6 bases). Germline V gene sequence: CDR1 SEHNR, CDR2 FQNEAQ (reference sequence). This CDR3 has 13 amino acids. Trimming cost V 5 bases and J 2 bases, with 9 bases left between them. CDR3 protein: CASSLGQNYGYTF. Here the CDR3 DNA reads TGTGCCAGCAGCCTAGGACAGAACTATGGCTACACCTTC.

The V gene is TRBV5-1, the J gene TRBJ2-7; 12 bases agree with TRBD2. Losses at the gene ends were 4 bases for V and 9 bases for J; bases not matched to a gene: 8. The germline V gene has CDR1 SGHRS and CDR2 YFSETQ. The CDR3 consists of 14 residues. Written as DNA, the CDR3 is TGCGCCAGCAGCGACGGGACTAGCGGGTTCGTGCAGTACTTC. Its protein is CASSDGTSGFVQYF.

The CDR3 is CAWSVQGAVEAFF. Here the CDR3 DNA reads TGTGCCTGGAGTGTACAGGGGGCAGTTGAAGCTTTCTTT. The chain carries TRBV30 and TRBJ1-1; TRBD1 matches 9 bases. Trimming removed 0 bases from V and 7 bases from J; junction bases left unmatched: 3. Germline-derived CDR1 and CDR2 are GTSNPN and SVGIG (reference sequence). CDR3 size: 13 residues.

The chain is built from TRBV21-1 and TRBJ2-7; TRBD2 reflects the table's D call only, with no check against the DNA. TRBV21-1 is labeled a pseudogene. The CDR3 length is 14 residues. The CDR3 reads CASSNGAAAYEQYF. In DNA form, the CDR3 reads TGTGCCAGCAGCAACGGAGCGGCCGCCTACGAGCAGTACTTC.

The chain recombines TRBV6-4 with TRBJ2-6; D call uncertain. There are 15 residues in the CDR3. Trimming removed 0 bases from V and 2 bases from J, with 5 bases in between. Germline CDR1 is MRHNA and CDR2 is SNTAGT. This CDR3 reads CASSDSRAGANVLTF. The CDR3 DNA reads as TGTGCCAGCAGTGACTCACGGGCTGGGGCCAACGTCCTGACTTTC.